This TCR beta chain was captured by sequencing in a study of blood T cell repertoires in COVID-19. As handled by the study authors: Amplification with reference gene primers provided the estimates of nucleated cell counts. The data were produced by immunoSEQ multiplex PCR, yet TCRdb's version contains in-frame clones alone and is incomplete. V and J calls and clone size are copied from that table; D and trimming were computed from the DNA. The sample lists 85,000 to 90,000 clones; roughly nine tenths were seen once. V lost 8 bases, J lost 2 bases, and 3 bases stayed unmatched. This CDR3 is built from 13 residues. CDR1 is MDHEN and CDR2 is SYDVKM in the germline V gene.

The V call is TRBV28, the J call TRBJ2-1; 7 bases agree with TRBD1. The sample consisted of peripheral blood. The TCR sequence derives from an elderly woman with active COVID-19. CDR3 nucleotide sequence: TGTGCCAGCCGGGACAGACCCTACAATGAGCAGTTCTTC. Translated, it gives CASRDRPYNEQFF.